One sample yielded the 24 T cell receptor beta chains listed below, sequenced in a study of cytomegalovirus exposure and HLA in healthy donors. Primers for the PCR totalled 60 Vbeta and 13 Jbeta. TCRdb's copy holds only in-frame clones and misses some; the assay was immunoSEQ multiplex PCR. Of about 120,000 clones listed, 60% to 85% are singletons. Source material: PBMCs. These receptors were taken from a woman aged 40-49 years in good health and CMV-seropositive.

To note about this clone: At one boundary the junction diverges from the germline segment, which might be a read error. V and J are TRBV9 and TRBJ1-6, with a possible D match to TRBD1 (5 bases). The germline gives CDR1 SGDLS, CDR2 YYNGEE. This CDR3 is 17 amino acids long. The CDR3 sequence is CASSAGGLSSYNPPLHF. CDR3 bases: TGTGCCAGCAGCGCGGGGGGGTTGAGCTCCTATAATCCACCCCTCCACTTT. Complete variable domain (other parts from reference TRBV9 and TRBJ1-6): DSGVTQTPKHLITATGQRVTLRCSPRSGDLSVYWYQQSLDQGLQFLIQYYNGEERAKGNILERFSAQQFPDLHSELNLSSLELGDSALYFCASSAGGLSSYNPPLHFGNGTRLTVT.

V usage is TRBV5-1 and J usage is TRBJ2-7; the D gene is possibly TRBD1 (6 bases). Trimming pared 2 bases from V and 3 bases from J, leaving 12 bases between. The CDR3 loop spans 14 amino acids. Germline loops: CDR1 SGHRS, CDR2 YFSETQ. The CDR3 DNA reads TGCGCCAGCAGCTTACAGGGAGAGCTCTACGAGCAGTACTTC. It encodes CASSLQGELYEQYF.

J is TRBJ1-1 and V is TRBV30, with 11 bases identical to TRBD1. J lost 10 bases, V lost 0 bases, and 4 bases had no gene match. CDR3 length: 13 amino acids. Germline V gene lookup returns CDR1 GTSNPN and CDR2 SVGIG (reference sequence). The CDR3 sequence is CAWSVDRGQAAFF. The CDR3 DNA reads TGTGCCTGGAGTGTGGACAGGGGGCAGGCAGCTTTCTTT.

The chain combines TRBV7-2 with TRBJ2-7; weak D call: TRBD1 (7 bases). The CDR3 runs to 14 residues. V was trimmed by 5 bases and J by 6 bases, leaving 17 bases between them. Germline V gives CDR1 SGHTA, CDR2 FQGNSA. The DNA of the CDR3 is TGTGCCAGCAGCGAGACAGGGAGGTCTGGCGAGCAGTACTTC. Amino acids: CASSETGRSGEQYF. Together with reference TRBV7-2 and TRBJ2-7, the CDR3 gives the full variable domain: GAGVSQSPSNKVTEKGKDVELRCDPISGHTALYWYRQSLGQGLEFLIYFQGNSAPDKSGLPSDRFSAERTGGSVSTLTIQRTQQEDSAVYLCASSETGRSGEQYFGPGTRLTVT.

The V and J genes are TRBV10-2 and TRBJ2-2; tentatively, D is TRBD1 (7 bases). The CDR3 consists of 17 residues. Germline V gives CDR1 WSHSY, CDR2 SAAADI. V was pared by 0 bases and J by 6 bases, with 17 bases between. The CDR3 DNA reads TGCGCCAGCAGTGAGTCAGGAGGGGGCAGGGGCGCCGGGGAGCTGTTTTTT. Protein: CASSESGGGRGAGELFF.

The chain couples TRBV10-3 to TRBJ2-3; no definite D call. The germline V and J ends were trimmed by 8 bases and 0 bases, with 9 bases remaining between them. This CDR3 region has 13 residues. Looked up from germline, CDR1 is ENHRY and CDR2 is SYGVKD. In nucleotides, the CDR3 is TGTGCCATCGCAGGTACTAGCACAGATACGCAGTATTTT. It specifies CAIAGTSTDTQYF.

CDR3 DNA sequence: TGTGCCAGCAGACGGCTAGTTTACAATGAGCAGTTCTTC. Translation: CASRRLVYNEQFF. The rearrangement uses TRBV11-2 and TRBJ2-1; no clear D. Germline lookup yields CDR1 SGHAT and CDR2 FQNNGV. The CDR3 consists of 13 residues. V lost 6 bases and J 4 bases, leaving 10 bases between the germline ends.

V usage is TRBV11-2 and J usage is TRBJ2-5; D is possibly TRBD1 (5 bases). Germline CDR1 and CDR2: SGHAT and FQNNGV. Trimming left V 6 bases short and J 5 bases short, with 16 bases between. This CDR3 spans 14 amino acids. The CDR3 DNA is TGTGCCAGCAGACTCGATTTGGGGCGGGAGACCCAGTACTTC. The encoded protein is CASRLDLGRETQYF.

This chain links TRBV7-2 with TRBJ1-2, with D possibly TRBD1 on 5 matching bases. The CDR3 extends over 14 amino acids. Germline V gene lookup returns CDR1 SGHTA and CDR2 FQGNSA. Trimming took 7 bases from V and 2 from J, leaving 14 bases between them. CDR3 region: CASTPPTANYGYTF. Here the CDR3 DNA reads TGTGCCAGCACCCCACCGACAGCGAACTATGGCTACACCTTC. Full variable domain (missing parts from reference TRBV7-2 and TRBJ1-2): GAGVSQSPSNKVTEKGKDVELRCDPISGHTALYWYRQSLGQGLEFLIYFQGNSAPDKSGLPSDRFSAERTGGSVSTLTIQRTQQEDSAVYLCASTPPTANYGYTFGSGTRLTVV.

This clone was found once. The DNA for the CDR3 is TGTGCCAGTAGTATTTTCGTGGGTCTAGCGGGCACAGATACGCAGTATTTT. This gives the protein CASSIFVGLAGTDTQYF. J is TRBJ2-3 and V is TRBV19; 7 bases are a match to TRBD2. V shed 3 bases and J 1 base; nucleotides not matched to a gene: 10. The V gene's germline CDR1 is LNHDA and CDR2 SQIVND (reference sequence). CDR3 size: 17 residues.

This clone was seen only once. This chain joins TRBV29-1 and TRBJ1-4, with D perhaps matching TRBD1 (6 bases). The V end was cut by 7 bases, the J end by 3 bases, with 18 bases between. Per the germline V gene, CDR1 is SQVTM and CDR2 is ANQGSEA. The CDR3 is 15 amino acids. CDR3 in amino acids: CSGKGGEPSNEKLFF. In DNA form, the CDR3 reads TGCAGCGGAAAAGGGGGGGAACCGTCTAATGAAAAACTGTTTTTT.

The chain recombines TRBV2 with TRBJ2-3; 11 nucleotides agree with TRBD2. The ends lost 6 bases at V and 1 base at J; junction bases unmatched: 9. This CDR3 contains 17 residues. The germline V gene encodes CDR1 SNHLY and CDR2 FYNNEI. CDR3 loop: CASRLAGEQRGTDTQYF. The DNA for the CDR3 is TGTGCCAGCAGACTAGCGGGGGAGCAGAGGGGCACAGATACGCAGTATTTT.

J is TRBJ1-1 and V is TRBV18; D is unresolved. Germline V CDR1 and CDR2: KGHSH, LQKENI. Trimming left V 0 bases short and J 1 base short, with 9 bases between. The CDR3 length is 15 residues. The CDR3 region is CASSPPRTGNTEAFF. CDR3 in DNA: TGTGCCAGCTCACCACCCCGTACTGGGAACACTGAAGCTTTCTTT.

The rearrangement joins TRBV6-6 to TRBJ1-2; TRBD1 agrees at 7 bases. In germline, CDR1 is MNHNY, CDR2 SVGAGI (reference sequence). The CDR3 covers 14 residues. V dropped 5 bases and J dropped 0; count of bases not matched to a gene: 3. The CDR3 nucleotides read TGTGCCAGCAGTGACGGGACAGCTAACTATGGCTACACCTTC. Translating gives CASSDGTANYGYTF.

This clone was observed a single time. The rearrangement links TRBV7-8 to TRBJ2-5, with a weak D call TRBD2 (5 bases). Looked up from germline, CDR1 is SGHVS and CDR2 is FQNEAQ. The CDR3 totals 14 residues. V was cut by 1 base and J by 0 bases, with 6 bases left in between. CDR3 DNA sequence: TGTGCCAGCAGCTTAGGGACTTACCAAGAGACCCAGTACTTC. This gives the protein CASSLGTYQETQYF. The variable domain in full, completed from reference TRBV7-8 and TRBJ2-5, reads GAGVSQSPRYKVAKRGQDVALRCDPISGHVSLFWYQQALGQGPEFLTYFQNEAQLDKSGLPSDRFFAERPEGSVSTLKIQRTQQEDSAVYLCASSLGTYQETQYFGPGTRLLVL.

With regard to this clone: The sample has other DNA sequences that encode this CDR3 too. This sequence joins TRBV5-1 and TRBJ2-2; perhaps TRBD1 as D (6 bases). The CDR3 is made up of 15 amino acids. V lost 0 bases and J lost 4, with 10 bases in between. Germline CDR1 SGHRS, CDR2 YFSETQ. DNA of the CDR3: TGCGCCAGCAGCTTGGGGGGGCAAACCACCGGGGAGCTGTTTTTT. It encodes CASSLGGQTTGELFF.

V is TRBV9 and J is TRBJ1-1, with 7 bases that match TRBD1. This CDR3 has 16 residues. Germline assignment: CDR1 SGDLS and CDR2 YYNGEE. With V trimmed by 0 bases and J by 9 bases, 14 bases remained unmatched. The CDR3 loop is CASSVGEPEDRPKAFF. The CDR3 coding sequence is TGTGCCAGCAGCGTAGGGGAACCAGAGGACAGGCCTAAAGCTTTCTTT.

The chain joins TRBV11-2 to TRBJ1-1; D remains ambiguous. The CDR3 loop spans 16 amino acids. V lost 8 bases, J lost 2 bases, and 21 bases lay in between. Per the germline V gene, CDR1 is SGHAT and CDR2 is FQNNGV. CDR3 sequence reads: CASLGKGSGGNTEAFF. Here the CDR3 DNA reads TGTGCCAGCCTCGGGAAGGGTAGCGGCGGAAACACTGAAGCTTTCTTT.

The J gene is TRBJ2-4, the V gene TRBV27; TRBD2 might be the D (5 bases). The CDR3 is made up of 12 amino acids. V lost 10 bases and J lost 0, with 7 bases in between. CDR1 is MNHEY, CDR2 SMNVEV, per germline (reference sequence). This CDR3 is CATGVAKNIQYF. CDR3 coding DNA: TGTGCCACCGGGGTAGCCAAAAACATTCAGTACTTC.

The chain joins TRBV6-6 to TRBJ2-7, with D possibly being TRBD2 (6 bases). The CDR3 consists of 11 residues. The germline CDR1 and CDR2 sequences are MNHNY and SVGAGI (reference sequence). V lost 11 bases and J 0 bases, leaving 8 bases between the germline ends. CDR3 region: CAVAASYEQYF. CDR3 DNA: TGTGCCGTAGCGGCCTCCTACGAGCAGTACTTC.

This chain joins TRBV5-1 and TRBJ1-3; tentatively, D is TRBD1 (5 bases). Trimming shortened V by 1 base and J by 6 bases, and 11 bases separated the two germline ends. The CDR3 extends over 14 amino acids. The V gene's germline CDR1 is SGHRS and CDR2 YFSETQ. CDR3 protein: CASSLTGQENTIYF. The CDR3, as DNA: TGCGCCAGCAGCTTGACAGGACAAGAAAACACCATATATTTT.

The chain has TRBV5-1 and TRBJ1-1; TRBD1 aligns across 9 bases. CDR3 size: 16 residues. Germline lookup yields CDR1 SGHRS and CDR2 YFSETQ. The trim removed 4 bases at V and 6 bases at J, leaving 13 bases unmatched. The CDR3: CASSHGDRAQWPEAFF. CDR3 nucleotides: TGCGCCAGCAGCCACGGGGACAGGGCTCAATGGCCTGAAGCTTTCTTT.

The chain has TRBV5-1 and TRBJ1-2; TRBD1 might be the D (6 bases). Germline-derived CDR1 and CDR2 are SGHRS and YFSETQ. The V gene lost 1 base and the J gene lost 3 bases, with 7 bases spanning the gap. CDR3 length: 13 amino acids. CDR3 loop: CASSLPGDYGYTF. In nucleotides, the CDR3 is TGCGCCAGCAGCTTGCCAGGGGACTATGGCTACACCTTC.

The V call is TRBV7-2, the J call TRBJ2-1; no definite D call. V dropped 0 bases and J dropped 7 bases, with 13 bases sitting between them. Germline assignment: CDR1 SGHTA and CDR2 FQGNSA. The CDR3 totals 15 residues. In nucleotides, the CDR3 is TGTGCCAGCAGCTTAGCACTTCTTATTAGAAATGAGCAGTTCTTC. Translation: CASSLALLIRNEQFF.